This T cell receptor beta chain was identified during a study of Graves' ophthalmopathy and Graves' hyperthyroidism. V was trimmed by 3 bases and J by 6 bases, leaving 3 bases between them. This CDR3 is built from 10 residues. Patients were left out if they had other autoimmune diseases, uncontrolled infections, pregnancy or lactation. In this sample, this clonotype turned up many times. From RNA, the CDR3 regions of TCR beta chains were amplified and sequenced. RT-PCR was first run with HTBI primers, then multiplex PCR in a second round. TCRdb re-analysed the multiplex PCR reads in MiXCR, keeping a single row per CDR3 protein. The sample shows roughly 600,000 distinct CDR3 sequences, 35% to 40% of them seen only once.

The chain combines TRBV12-3 or TRBV12-4 with TRBJ2-7; D gene uncertain. The TCR was taken from an adult man with Graves' hyperthyroidism. Sequencing was done on a sample of peripheral blood or thyroid tissue (not recorded which). In nucleotides, the CDR3 is TGTGCCAGCAGTTTGACCGAGCAGTACTTC. This encodes CASSLTEQYF.